The source of this T cell receptor (beta chain) is a study of CD8+ T cells in alopecia areata. Overall study findings and caveats: Patients shared TCRs less clearly than mice did, possibly owing to HLA.

Looked up from germline, CDR1 is SQVTM and CDR2 is ANQGSEA. The V end lost 1 base, the J end lost 6 bases, and 5 bases lay between the germline ends. This CDR3 contains 11 residues. RNA was extracted and reverse transcribed into cDNA as the sequencing template. Repertoires were generated with immunoSEQ multiplex PCR, while TCRdb's copy carries only in-frame clones and drops some. The sample lists 50,000 to 70,000 clones, 44% occurring once. This clone was counted only a few times. Its antigen remains unidentified. Lesional scalp punch biopsies and peripheral blood were collected from alopecia areata patients.

This sequence was found in a human donor with alopecia areata. The specimen was NKG2D-low CD8+ T cells sorted from blood. The V call is TRBV29-1, the J call TRBJ2-3; D is ambiguous. The CDR3 protein is CSVEGRDTQYF. The CDR3 nucleotides are TGCAGCGTTGAAGGCCGTGATACGCAGTATTTT.